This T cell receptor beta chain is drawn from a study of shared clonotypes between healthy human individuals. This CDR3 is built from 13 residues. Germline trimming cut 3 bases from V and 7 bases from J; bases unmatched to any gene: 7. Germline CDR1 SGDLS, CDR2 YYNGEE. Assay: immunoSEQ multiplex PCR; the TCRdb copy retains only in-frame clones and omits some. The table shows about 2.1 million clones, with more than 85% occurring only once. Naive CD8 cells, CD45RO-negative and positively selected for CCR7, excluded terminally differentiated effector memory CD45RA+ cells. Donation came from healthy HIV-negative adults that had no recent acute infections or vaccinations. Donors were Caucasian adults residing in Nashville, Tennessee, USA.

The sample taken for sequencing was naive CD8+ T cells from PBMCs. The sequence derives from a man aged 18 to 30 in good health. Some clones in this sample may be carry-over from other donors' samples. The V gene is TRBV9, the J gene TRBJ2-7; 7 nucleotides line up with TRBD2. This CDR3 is CASSAWDYGEQYF. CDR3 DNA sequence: TGTGCCAGCAGCGCTTGGGACTATGGAGAGCAGTACTTC.